These 10 T cell receptor beta chains were all obtained from the same sample, sequenced in a study of T cell changes during pregnancy in multiple sclerosis (dated by TCRdb to between 2017 and 2020). The library was built by means of the immunoSEQ multiplex PCR assay. As stored in TCRdb, this immuneACCESS dataset retains in-frame rearrangements with V and J assigned. A fraction of the clones does not appear; measured against another copy, unresolved V genes explain less than half of the discrepancy, and the remainder lacks a known reason. Recorded for this sample are roughly 29,000 clones; just over 90% of them occurred a single time. The ten largest clones take up approximately 5.4% of the sample. The specimen comprised CD8+ T cells from peripheral blood mononuclear cells, sampled before pregnancy. The source of these receptors is a female donor with multiple sclerosis, enrolled in a pregnancy study.

The J gene is TRBJ2-1, the V gene TRBV5-5, with TRBD2 matching 8 bases. The CDR3 loop spans 15 amino acids. J was trimmed by 5 bases and V by 0 bases; bases with no gene match: 4. Germline V gene sequence: CDR1 SGHKS, CDR2 YYEKEE (reference sequence). This CDR3 is CASSLEVAGHNEQFF. Written as DNA, the CDR3 is TGTGCCAGCAGCTTGGAAGTAGCGGGGCACAATGAGCAGTTCTTC.

The chain couples TRBV10-3 to TRBJ1-1, with D unresolved. V dropped 6 bases and J dropped 0 bases, with 11 bases sitting between them. CDR1 is ENHRY, CDR2 SYGVKD, per germline. This CDR3 region has 14 residues. The CDR3 here is CAIRSPSVNTEAFF. CDR3 sequence (DNA): TGTGCCATCAGATCCCCCTCGGTGAACACTGAAGCTTTCTTT.

The J gene is TRBJ2-7, the V gene TRBV27; 13 bases agree with TRBD2. The germline V gene encodes CDR1 MNHEY and CDR2 SMNVEV (reference sequence). CDR3 size: 14 residues. V shed 5 bases and J 6 bases; nucleotides not matched to a gene: 4. The CDR3: CASSPGTSGTEQYF. The CDR3 DNA sequence: TGTGCCAGCAGTCCGGGGACTAGCGGGACCGAGCAGTACTTC.

This rearrangement joins TRBV7-6 to TRBJ2-1; possible D gene TRBD2, 7 bases. V dropped 7 bases and J dropped 10 bases, with 26 bases sitting between them. The CDR3 covers 16 residues. Germline V gives CDR1 SGHVS, CDR2 FNYEAQ. The CDR3 protein is CASTPGEGGADWEQFF. The CDR3 DNA reads TGTGCCAGCACCCCAGGGGAGGGGGGGGCGGACTGGGAGCAGTTCTTC.

The CDR3 protein is CASSLRGQVTNIQYF. CDR3 nucleotides: TGTGCCAGCAGTTTGAGGGGGCAGGTCACCAACATTCAGTACTTC. This chain uses TRBV28 with TRBJ2-4, with 7 nucleotides matching TRBD1. Germline CDR1 reads MDHEN; CDR2 reads SYDVKM. V lost 3 bases, J lost 7 bases, and 9 bases stayed unmatched. This CDR3 contains 15 residues.

V gene TRBV14 combines with J gene TRBJ2-1; weak D call: TRBD1 (7 bases). The CDR3 contains 15 residues. Deletions cut 5 bases from V and 2 bases from J, with 13 bases between. Per the germline V gene, CDR1 is SGHDN and CDR2 is FVKESK. For the CDR3, the DNA is TGTGCCAGCAGCATTCGCAGGGGGGCCTACAATGAGCAGTTCTTC. It yields the protein CASSIRRGAYNEQFF.

The rearrangement joins TRBV12-5 to TRBJ1-5, with D tentatively TRBD1 (6 bases). Germline assignment: CDR1 LGHNT and CDR2 FRNRAP. V lost 1 base, J lost 0 bases, and 7 bases lay in between. The CDR3 contains 15 residues. The CDR3 spells CASGLGQDSNQPQHF. CDR3 sequence (DNA): TGTGCTAGTGGTTTGGGACAGGATAGCAATCAGCCCCAGCATTTT.

This clone qualifies as medium-sized. CDR3 nucleotide sequence: TGTGCCAGCAAGGATTGGGGAGCCGGGGAGCTGTTTTTT. It is translated as CASKDWGAGELFF. V and J are TRBV2 and TRBJ2-2; D perhaps matches TRBD2 (5 bases). V was pared by 7 bases and J by 6 bases, with 12 bases between. This CDR3 is 13 amino acids long. Germline lookup yields CDR1 SNHLY and CDR2 FYNNEI.

Concerning this clone itself: The junction does not match germline at one end; this may be a read error. The V call is TRBV12-5, the J call TRBJ1-2; D may be TRBD1 (6 bases). The CDR3 consists of 17 residues. The V gene's germline CDR1 is LGHNT and CDR2 FRNRAP. CDR3 residues: CASGPTVEDSNNYGYTF. CDR3 in DNA: TGTGCTAGTGGTCCCACCGTCGAGGACAGCAATAACTATGGTTACACCTTC.

This clone was counted between two and nine times. V usage is TRBV6-6 and J usage is TRBJ2-1, with D uncertain. This CDR3 region has 11 residues. Germline V CDR1 and CDR2: MNHNY, SVGAGI (reference sequence). Trimming cost V 4 bases and J 10 bases, with 8 bases left between them. CDR3 protein: CASSFPREQFF. In DNA, the CDR3 is TGTGCCAGCAGTTTCCCCAGAGAGCAGTTCTTC.